These 25 T cell receptor beta chains share one sample of origin, sequenced in a study of response to subunit inactivated influenza vaccine (dated by TCRdb to 2017 to 2018). The protocol used for the library was RT-PCR. Sequencing was carried out with an Illumina HiSeq 2500. The public reads were run again by TCRdb, first through fastp at Q25 and then through MiXCR, and only productive beta chains were kept. Rows are unified per CDR3 protein, each entry keeping the most common DNA and genes. Recorded for this sample are 710,000 or so distinct CDR3 sequences; less than 20% of them occurred a single time. Of the sample, 11% is held by the ten largest clones. The sequencing here drew on PBMCs from blood, taken 11 to 12 days after vaccination. The receptors here all came from a man aged 50-59 years who received an inactivated influenza vaccine. Donor details come from another sample of the same person, matched by shared clones.

This clonotype was counted many times. The chain combines TRBV7-2 with TRBJ2-6; D gene uncertain. The CDR3 sequence is 15 residues long. With 4 bases removed from V and 0 bases from J, the gap between germline ends came to 7 bases. Germline V gene lookup returns CDR1 SGHTA and CDR2 FQGNSA. CDR3 coding DNA: TGTGCCAGCAGCTCGGGTCACTCTGGGGCCAACGTCCTGACTTTC. Residues: CASSSGHSGANVLTF. Using reference TRBV7-2 and TRBJ2-6 for the parts outside the CDR3, the full variable domain is GAGVSQSPSNKVTEKGKDVELRCDPISGHTALYWYRQSLGQGLEFLIYFQGNSAPDKSGLPSDRFSAERTGGSVSTLTIQRTQQEDSAVYLCASSSGHSGANVLTFGAGSRLTVL.

This clonotype was recorded a few times. The CDR3 sequence: CASSPTGETYNEQFF. In nucleotides, the CDR3 is TGTGCCAGTAGCCCTACAGGGGAAACCTACAATGAGCAGTTCTTC. The chain couples TRBV12-3 or TRBV12-4 to TRBJ2-1, with 7 nucleotides matching TRBD1. This CDR3 contains 15 residues. V lost 9 bases, J lost 2 bases, and 10 bases stayed unmatched.

This clonotype has just a few counts. V is TRBV11-2 and J is TRBJ2-7; the D is unclear. The CDR3 sequence is 13 residues long. Between the trimmed V and J ends, which lost 6 bases and 7 bases, there was a span of 16 bases. The V gene's germline CDR1 is SGHAT and CDR2 FQNNGV. CDR3 bases: TGTGCCAGCAGGTCGGGCCTCGTTAGGGAGCAGTACTTC. As protein: CASRSGLVREQYF.

This clonotype was found a few times. The gene calls are TRBV11-2 and TRBJ1-2; no clear D. Germline V gene lookup returns CDR1 SGHAT and CDR2 FQNNGV. The ends were cut back, 6 bases at V and 4 bases at J, with 21 bases in the middle. The CDR3 is 16 residues long. CDR3 bases: TGTGCCAGCAGGATCAAGGGTGCGCAGGCCCCCTATGGCTACACCTTC. This translates into CASRIKGAQAPYGYTF.

V gene TRBV30 combines with J gene TRBJ2-7, with a possible D match to TRBD2 (6 bases). Germline V gene sequence: CDR1 GTSNPN, CDR2 SVGIG (reference sequence). The CDR3 covers 15 residues. Trimming left V 5 bases short and J 5 bases short, with 22 bases between. The CDR3 is CAWGFGVGGNDEQYF. The CDR3 bases are TGTGCCTGGGGGTTTGGTGTTGGCGGGAACGACGAGCAGTACTTC. Looking up the rest from reference TRBV30 and TRBJ2-7 gives the full variable domain: SQTIHQWPATLVQPVGSPLSLECTVEGTSNPNLYWYRQAAGRGLQLLFYSVGIGQISSEVPQNLSASRPQDRQFILSSKKLLLSDSGFYLCAWGFGVGGNDEQYFGPGTRLTVT.

This clonotype showed up just a few times. The genes are TRBV12-3 or TRBV12-4 and TRBJ1-1; 7 bases map to TRBD1. The CDR3 extends over 14 amino acids. J was trimmed by 1 base and V by 5 bases; bases with no gene match: 4. The CDR3 nucleotides are TGTGCCAGCAGTCTGGGACAGCAGAACACTGAAGCTTTCTTT. Encoded protein: CASSLGQQNTEAFF.

The V and J genes are TRBV30 and TRBJ1-2; 10 positions match TRBD1. The CDR3 has 15 amino acids. V was clipped by 1 base and J by 2 bases; unmatched bases: 4. The germline V gene encodes CDR1 GTSNPN and CDR2 SVGIG (reference sequence). CDR3 loop: CAWSEGTGANYGYTF. The DNA for the CDR3 is TGTGCCTGGAGTGAAGGGACAGGGGCAAACTATGGCTACACCTTC.

The sample holds a few counts of this clonotype. This sequence joins TRBV6-2 or TRBV6-3 and TRBJ2-7; TRBD1 might be the D (6 bases). CDR3 size: 18 residues. Germline values: CDR1 MNHEY, CDR2 SVGEGT. V lost 2 bases to trimming and J lost 8 bases, with 28 bases between them. As DNA, the CDR3 is TGTGCCAGCAGTTACGGGGGATGGGCACGGACAGAAGGCGTTCAGCAGTACTTC. Translation: CASSYGGWARTEGVQQYF.

The chain has TRBV6-2 or TRBV6-3 and TRBJ2-4, with D perhaps TRBD1 (6 bases). The germline V gene has CDR1 MNHEY and CDR2 SVGEGT. This CDR3 has 21 residues. The V end lost 2 bases, the J end lost 0 bases, and 26 bases lay between the germline ends. Written as DNA, the CDR3 is TGTGCCAGCAGTTACCCAGCCCGGGGACACAGGAGCCCAATAGCCAAAAACATTCAGTACTTC. Amino acid sequence: CASSYPARGHRSPIAKNIQYF.

V gene TRBV7-2 combines with J gene TRBJ2-7; no reliable D call. V was clipped by 1 base and J by 1 base, with 8 bases between them. This CDR3 is 14 amino acids long. CDR1 is SGHTA and CDR2 is FQGNSA in the germline V gene. The chain's CDR3 is CASSLDAFSYEQYF. In nucleotides, the CDR3 is TGTGCCAGCAGCTTAGATGCATTTTCCTACGAGCAGTACTTC.

This chain uses TRBV28 with TRBJ2-7; TRBD1 matches at 9 bases. V dropped 7 bases and J dropped 2; count of bases not matched to a gene: 6. CDR1 and CDR2 (germline): MDHEN, SYDVKM. This CDR3 has 14 residues. The chain's CDR3 is CASTVGQGTYEQYF. The CDR3, as DNA: TGTGCCAGCACCGTGGGACAGGGAACCTACGAGCAGTACTTC. Supplemented by reference TRBV28 and TRBJ2-7, the full variable domain reads DVKVTQSSRYLVKRTGEKVFLECVQDMDHENMFWYRQDPGLGLRLIYFSYDVKMKEKGDIPEGYSVSREKKERFSLILESASTNQTSMYLCASTVGQGTYEQYFGPGTRLTVT.

The table lists this clonotype with many counts. The chain uses TRBV4-1 and TRBJ2-7, with D perhaps being TRBD1 or TRBD2 (5 bases each). Germline-derived CDR1 and CDR2 are MGHRA and YSYEKL. Trimming took 1 base from V and 2 from J, leaving 15 bases between them. This CDR3 is built from 16 residues. The CDR3 sequence is CASSQGVIQGAYEQYF. The CDR3, as DNA: TGCGCCAGCAGCCAAGGAGTAATCCAGGGAGCCTACGAGCAGTACTTC.

A few counts support this clonotype. V is TRBV3-1 and J is TRBJ2-2; TRBD1 is a possible D gene (6 bases). Trimming stripped 1 base from V and 1 base from J, with 7 bases between. The V gene's germline CDR1 is LGHDT and CDR2 YNNKEL (reference sequence). The CDR3 runs 15 residues. Here the CDR3 DNA reads TGTGCCAGCAGCCAAGCGGGACAGAACACCGGGGAGCTGTTTTTT. Residues: CASSQAGQNTGELFF.

V gene TRBV14 combines with J gene TRBJ2-5, with D unclear. CDR1 and CDR2 from the germline V gene are SGHDN and FVKESK. V was pared by 1 base and J by 0 bases, with 3 bases between. The CDR3 is made up of 13 amino acids. The CDR3 DNA reads as TGTGCCAGCAGCCAAGGGAACCAAGAGACCCAGTACTTC. Translating gives CASSQGNQETQYF.

This clonotype has only a few counts. The rearrangement uses TRBV6-1 and TRBJ1-4; 9 bases line up with TRBD1. This CDR3 contains 15 residues. V lost 5 bases and J lost 8; bases outside the gene matches: 9. Germline lookup yields CDR1 MNHNS and CDR2 SASEGT. CDR3 nucleotide sequence: TGTGCCAGCAGTACCGGGACAGGGAGAGGCGAAAAACTGTTTTTT. Protein: CASSTGTGRGEKLFF.

This clonotype appeared many times. The chain is built from TRBV10-3 and TRBJ2-1; 7 positions agree with TRBD2. The CDR3 loop spans 13 amino acids. Germline V CDR1 and CDR2: ENHRY, SYGVKD. Trimming took 2 bases from V and 5 from J; bases not matched to a gene: 0. The CDR3 loop is CAISEGLDNEQFF. DNA of the CDR3: TGTGCCATCAGTGAGGGACTAGACAATGAGCAGTTCTTC.

The chain has TRBV14 and TRBJ1-6; 11 bases fit TRBD1. V gave up 4 bases and J gave up 8 bases; unmatched junction bases: 4. CDR3 length: 15 amino acids. The germline gives CDR1 SGHDN, CDR2 FVKESK. The CDR3 here is CASSRRTGGHSPLHF. The CDR3 nucleotides read TGTGCCAGCAGCCGCCGGACAGGGGGCCATTCACCCCTCCACTTT.

The chain couples TRBV7-2 to TRBJ2-5; D not certain. From germline, CDR1 is SGHTA and CDR2 FQGNSA. CDR3 length: 13 residues. The V end lost 1 base, the J end lost 5 bases, and 8 bases lay between the germline ends. In nucleotides, the CDR3 is TGTGCCAGCAGCTTAGTAGATTGGGAGACCCAGTACTTC. It specifies CASSLVDWETQYF.

This clonotype was seen just once. The rearrangement uses TRBV5-1 and TRBJ2-2, with D possibly called TRBD1 or TRBD2 (5 bases each). V lost 4 bases, J lost 6 bases, and 22 bases lay in between. Germline CDR1 and CDR2: SGHRS and YFSETQ. This CDR3 spans 17 amino acids. CDR3 sequence (DNA): TGCGCCAGCAGCCTGAAACTTGGGGGAGTTTACTCCGGGGAGCTGTTTTTT. This encodes CASSLKLGGVYSGELFF.

This rearrangement joins TRBV7-9 to TRBJ2-5; D might be TRBD2 (6 bases). Germline CDR1 SEHNR, CDR2 FQNEAQ (reference sequence). The germline V and J ends were trimmed by 1 base and 8 bases, with 20 bases remaining between them. This CDR3 is 16 amino acids long. CDR3 coding DNA: TGTGCCAGCAGCTTAGGGGAGGACCGGTCCGGGGTAACCCAGTACTTC. Its protein product is CASSLGEDRSGVTQYF.

About this clonotype: One end of the junction varies from germline; a read error may be responsible. The rearrangement links TRBV20-1 to TRBJ2-6, with D uncertain. CDR3 length equals 16 residues. CDR1 is DFQATT, CDR2 SNEGSKA, per germline (reference sequence). The CDR3 sequence: CCASLAIRSGANVLTF. The CDR3 nucleotides read TGCTGTGCTAGTCTCGCGATCCGCTCTGGGGCCAACGTCCTGACTTTC.

The chain couples TRBV30 to TRBJ1-4, with a possible D match to TRBD1 (6 bases). V lost 6 bases to trimming and J lost 4 bases, with 12 bases between them. The CDR3 length is 13 residues. Germline lookup yields CDR1 GTSNPN and CDR2 SVGIG (reference sequence). CDR3 loop: CACGRDNNEKLFF. The CDR3 region has the DNA TGTGCCTGTGGACGGGACAATAATGAAAAACTGTTTTTT.

The chain uses TRBV10-3 and TRBJ2-2; D tentatively reads TRBD1 or TRBD2 (6 bases each). The V end lost 3 bases, the J end lost 4 bases, and 12 bases lay between the germline ends. The germline gives CDR1 ENHRY, CDR2 SYGVKD. CDR3 length: 15 amino acids. Here the CDR3 DNA reads TGTGCCATCAGTGATACAGGGAGGAGCACCGGGGAGCTGTTTTTT. This encodes CAISDTGRSTGELFF.

Notes on this clonotype: Germline is not matched at one junction end, which may reflect a read error. CDR3 region: CASSQDHTSSYEQNF. Written as DNA, the CDR3 is TGTGCCAGCAGCCAAGACCACACCAGCTCCTACGAGCAGAACTTC. The chain combines TRBV4-2 with TRBJ2-7; D gene unclear. The CDR3 runs 15 residues. Germline V gene sequence: CDR1 LGHNA, CDR2 YNFKEQ.

The V call is TRBV5-5, the J call TRBJ2-1, with D hard to call. The CDR3 is made up of 14 amino acids. V gave up 1 base and J gave up 6 bases, with 11 bases separating them. Germline values: CDR1 SGHKS, CDR2 YYEKEE (reference sequence). The CDR3 sequence is CASSLWLESNEQFF. CDR3 in DNA: TGTGCCAGCAGCTTGTGGTTAGAATCCAATGAGCAGTTCTTC.